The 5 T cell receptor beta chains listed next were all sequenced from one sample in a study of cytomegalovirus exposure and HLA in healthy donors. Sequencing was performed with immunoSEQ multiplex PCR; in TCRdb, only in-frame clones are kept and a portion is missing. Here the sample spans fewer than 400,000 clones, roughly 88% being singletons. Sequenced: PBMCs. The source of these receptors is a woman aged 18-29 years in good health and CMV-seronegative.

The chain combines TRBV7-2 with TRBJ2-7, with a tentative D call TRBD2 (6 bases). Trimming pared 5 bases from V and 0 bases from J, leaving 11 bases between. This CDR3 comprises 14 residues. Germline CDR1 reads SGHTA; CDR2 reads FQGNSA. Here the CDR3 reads CASSPLGSSYEQYF. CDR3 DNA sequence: TGTGCCAGCAGCCCCCTCGGGAGCTCCTACGAGCAGTACTTC.

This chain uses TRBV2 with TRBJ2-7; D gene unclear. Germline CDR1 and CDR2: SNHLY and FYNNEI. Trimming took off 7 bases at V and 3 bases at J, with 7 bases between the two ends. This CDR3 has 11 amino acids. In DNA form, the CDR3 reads TGTGCCAGCACCCTTAACTACGAGCAGTACTTC. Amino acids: CASTLNYEQYF.

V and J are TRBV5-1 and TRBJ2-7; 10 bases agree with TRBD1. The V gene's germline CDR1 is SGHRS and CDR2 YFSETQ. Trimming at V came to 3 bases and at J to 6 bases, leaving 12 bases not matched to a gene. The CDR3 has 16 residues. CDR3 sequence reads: CASSSHPGTGVSEQYF. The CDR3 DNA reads TGCGCCAGCAGCTCCCACCCCGGGACAGGGGTATCCGAGCAGTACTTC.

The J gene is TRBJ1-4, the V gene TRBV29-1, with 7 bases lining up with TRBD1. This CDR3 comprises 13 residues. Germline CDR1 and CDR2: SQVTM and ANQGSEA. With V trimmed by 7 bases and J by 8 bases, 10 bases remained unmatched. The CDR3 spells CSARDSWEEKLFF. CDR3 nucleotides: TGCAGCGCCAGGGACAGTTGGGAAGAAAAACTGTTTTTT.

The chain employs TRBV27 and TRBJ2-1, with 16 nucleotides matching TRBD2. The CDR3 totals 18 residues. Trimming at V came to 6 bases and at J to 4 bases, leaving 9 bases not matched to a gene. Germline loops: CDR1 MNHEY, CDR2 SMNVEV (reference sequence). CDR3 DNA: TGTGCCAGCAGACGTCCGGGACTAGCGGGAGGGGTGTACAATGAGCAGTTCTTC. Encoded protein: CASRRPGLAGGVYNEQFF.